Listed here are 25 T cell receptor beta chains from one sample, sequenced in a study of cytomegalovirus exposure and HLA in healthy donors. Use of 60 Vbeta and 13 Jbeta primers characterized the PCR. Assay used: immunoSEQ multiplex PCR; TCRdb lists only in-frame clones, some missing. The sample has 95,000 to 150,000 clones; roughly 80% are singletons. Material for sequencing was PBMCs. These TCRs come from a woman aged 40 to 55 in good health and CMV-seropositive.

The chain carries TRBV7-3 and TRBJ1-1; D is perhaps TRBD1 (6 bases). Per germline, CDR1 SGHTA and CDR2 FQGTGA. The CDR3 loop spans 15 amino acids. Trimming removed 1 base from V and 4 bases from J, with 13 bases in between. The CDR3 sequence is CASSLNTGTGTEAFF. The CDR3 coding sequence is TGTGCCAGCAGCTTAAACACAGGGACCGGCACTGAAGCTTTCTTT.

Only a few counts were recorded for this clone. This chain connects TRBV6-5 to TRBJ2-3; D gene ambiguous. Germline V gene lookup returns CDR1 MNHEY and CDR2 SVGAGI. This CDR3 has 11 residues. Deletions cut 2 bases from V and 10 bases from J, with 7 bases between. The DNA of the CDR3 is TGTGCCAGCAGTTACGGGCAAGCGCAGTATTTT. Protein: CASSYGQAQYF.

The chain uses TRBV6-4 and TRBJ2-1; TRBD2 aligns across 8 bases. The CDR3 covers 16 residues. V gave up 8 bases and J gave up 6 bases; unmatched junction bases: 15. Germline CDR1 and CDR2: MRHNA and SNTAGT. The CDR3 region is CASALTGLAGSNEQFF. In DNA, the CDR3 is TGTGCCAGCGCCCTAACCGGACTAGCAGGAAGCAATGAGCAGTTCTTC.

This clone was observed a single time. The chain joins TRBV2 to TRBJ2-5; 7 nucleotides line up with TRBD2. V was pared by 6 bases and J by 4 bases, with 14 bases of the junction left unmatched. The CDR3 length is 16 residues. Germline loops: CDR1 SNHLY, CDR2 FYNNEI. The CDR3 loop is CASRGDYLGEVETQYF. CDR3 in DNA: TGTGCCAGCAGAGGGGACTACCTCGGGGAAGTAGAGACCCAGTACTTC.

This chain links TRBV2 with TRBJ1-5; the D gene is possibly TRBD1 (5 bases). The germline CDR1 and CDR2 sequences are SNHLY and FYNNEI. Between the trimmed V and J ends, which lost 4 bases and 7 bases, there was a span of 5 bases. CDR3 length equals 11 residues. CDR3 sequence (DNA): TGTGCCAGCAGTGGGGGCCAGCCCCAGCATTTT. Its protein is CASSGGQPQHF.

The chain carries TRBV7-3 and TRBJ2-3; no reliable D call. CDR1 is SGHTA, CDR2 FQGTGA, per germline. CDR3 size: 14 residues. V lost 4 bases and J 1 base, leaving 9 bases between the germline ends. The CDR3 DNA sequence: TGTGCCAGCAGCTCCCTAGGTGGCACAGATACGCAGTATTTT. Protein sequence: CASSSLGGTDTQYF.

The rearrangement joins TRBV4-3 to TRBJ2-3; 7 bases are shared with TRBD1. V lost 4 bases to trimming and J lost 2 bases; unmatched junction nucleotides: 3. There are 14 residues in the CDR3. CDR1 is LGHNA, CDR2 YSLEER, per germline. CDR3 DNA sequence: TGCGCCAGCAGCCCGACAGGGATCACAGATACGCAGTATTTT. It yields the protein CASSPTGITDTQYF.

This sequence joins TRBV7-2 and TRBJ2-3; D is possibly TRBD2 (6 bases). This CDR3 contains 15 residues. Germline-derived CDR1 and CDR2 are SGHTA and FQGNSA. V was pared by 4 bases and J by 0 bases, with 11 bases between. This CDR3 is CASSYSGASTDTQYF. The CDR3 DNA reads as TGTGCCAGCAGCTATAGCGGCGCTAGCACAGATACGCAGTATTTT.

The chain couples TRBV19 to TRBJ2-1, with 10 bases identical to TRBD2. The V gene's germline CDR1 is LNHDA and CDR2 SQIVND (reference sequence). The ends lost 11 bases at V and 12 bases at J; junction bases unmatched: 16. The CDR3 length is 14 residues. CDR3 region: CASHELAGSTVQFF. The CDR3 DNA reads as TGTGCCTCCCATGAACTAGCGGGGTCAACGGTGCAGTTCTTC.

V is TRBV9 and J is TRBJ2-3; perhaps TRBD2 as D (6 bases). V lost 2 bases and J lost 0, with 7 bases in between. This CDR3 has 14 residues. Germline V gives CDR1 SGDLS, CDR2 YYNGEE. This chain's CDR3 is CASSVGGSTDTQYF. CDR3 bases: TGTGCCAGCAGCGTGGGGGGAAGCACAGATACGCAGTATTTT.

This chain links TRBV4-3 with TRBJ1-2; 7 bases fit TRBD1. CDR3 length: 16 amino acids. The V gene's germline CDR1 is LGHNA and CDR2 YSLEER. J was trimmed by 4 bases and V by 0 bases; bases with no gene match: 8. The DNA for the CDR3 is TGCGCCAGCAGCCAAGACAGACAGGGCATGGGCTATGGCTACACCTTC. Translating it yields CASSQDRQGMGYGYTF.

The V gene is TRBV5-4, the J gene TRBJ1-4, with TRBD1 matching over 8 bases. Trimming removed 3 bases from V and 8 bases from J; junction bases left unmatched: 6. Germline V gives CDR1 SGHNT, CDR2 YYREEE (reference sequence). This CDR3 region has 14 residues. The CDR3 nucleotides are TGTGCCAGCAGCTCGGGACAGGCTGGAGAAAAACTGTTTTTT. This encodes CASSSGQAGEKLFF.

V gene TRBV30 combines with J gene TRBJ1-6; D not resolved. The ends were cut back, 4 bases at V and 2 bases at J, with 9 bases in the middle. CDR3 length equals 14 residues. The germline V gene encodes CDR1 GTSNPN and CDR2 SVGIG (reference sequence). As DNA, the CDR3 is TGTGCCTGGACTCCGCGGGCCTATAATTCACCCCTCCACTTT. Protein: CAWTPRAYNSPLHF.

The CDR3 nucleotides are TGTGCCACCCGTCGGACTAGCAGTTTAACAGATACGCAGTATTTT. Translated: CATRRTSSLTDTQYF. The V gene is TRBV6-5, the J gene TRBJ2-3; 8 bases agree with TRBD2. Germline V lookup: CDR1 MNHEY, CDR2 SVGAGI. Trimming took 10 bases from V and 3 from J; bases not matched to a gene: 12. The CDR3 consists of 15 residues.

This clone was seen a single time. The chain combines TRBV5-5 with TRBJ1-2, with TRBD1 identical over 8 bases. The CDR3 is made up of 17 amino acids. V lost 1 base to trimming and J lost 3 bases; unmatched junction nucleotides: 11. Per the germline V gene, CDR1 is SGHKS and CDR2 is YYEKEE (reference sequence). The CDR3 sequence: CASSLLPGGTSYYGYTF. The DNA of the CDR3 is TGTGCCAGCAGCTTGTTGCCAGGGGGCACGTCTTACTATGGCTACACCTTC.

The genes are TRBV19 and TRBJ1-4; no clear D gene. V lost 4 bases, J lost 4 bases, and 16 bases lay in between. Looked up from germline, CDR1 is LNHDA and CDR2 is SQIVND (reference sequence). The CDR3 sequence is 16 residues long. This CDR3 is CASSSQVSTGNEKLFF. CDR3 DNA: TGTGCCAGTAGTAGCCAGGTGTCCACCGGTAATGAAAAACTGTTTTTT.

This chain joins TRBV13 and TRBJ2-5; tentative D call: TRBD1 (5 bases). CDR1 is PRHDT, CDR2 FYEKMQ, per germline (reference sequence). The germline V and J ends were trimmed by 5 bases and 4 bases, with 17 bases remaining between them. The CDR3 has 15 residues. The CDR3 DNA follows: TGTGCCAGCAGCAGCCAGGGTAGGATGCGAGAGACCCAGTACTTC. This encodes CASSSQGRMRETQYF.

V gene TRBV14 combines with J gene TRBJ2-1; 9 nucleotides align to TRBD2. J was trimmed by 4 bases and V by 2 bases; bases with no gene match: 0. CDR3 length equals 14 residues. Looked up from germline, CDR1 is SGHDN and CDR2 is FVKESK. CDR3 sequence (DNA): TGTGCCAGCAGCCAAAGCGGGGGGTACAATGAGCAGTTCTTC. Protein: CASSQSGGYNEQFF.

For this clone: Other DNA sequences in the sample encode the same CDR3. V is TRBV5-4 and J is TRBJ1-1; TRBD1 agrees at 11 bases. CDR3 length: 15 amino acids. The junction had 8 bases not matched to a gene; V was cut back by 6 bases and J by 4 bases. The germline V gene encodes CDR1 SGHNT and CDR2 YYREEE (reference sequence). The CDR3 DNA reads as TGTGCCAGCACCCGGCCGGGACAGGGGGGCACTGAAGCTTTCTTT. It codes for CASTRPGQGGTEAFF.

The J gene is TRBJ2-3, the V gene TRBV6-5; 10 bases fit TRBD2. Trimming took 2 bases from V and 6 from J; bases not matched to a gene: 8. Germline loops: CDR1 MNHEY, CDR2 SVGAGI. CDR3 size: 16 residues. CDR3 nucleotide sequence: TGTGCCAGCAGTTACCGGGCTAGCGGGAGATCGGATACGCAGTATTTT. This gives the protein CASSYRASGRSDTQYF.

The gene calls are TRBV15 and TRBJ2-1, with TRBD2 matching 8 bases. The CDR3 is made up of 14 amino acids. From germline, CDR1 is LNHNV and CDR2 YYDKDF (reference sequence). With 1 base clipped from V and 8 bases from J, the junction kept 4 bases outside the gene matches. CDR3 loop: CATSRGGLADEQFF. CDR3 in DNA: TGTGCCACCAGCAGAGGCGGACTAGCCGATGAGCAGTTCTTC. The variable domain in full, with the rest retrieved from reference TRBV15 and TRBJ2-1, is DAMVIQNPRYQVTQFGKPVTLSCSQTLNHNVMYWYQQKSSQAPKLLFHYYDKDFNNEADTPDNFQSRRPNTSFCFLDIRSPGLGDTAMYLCATSRGGLADEQFFGPGTRLTVL.

The chain carries TRBV7-3 and TRBJ2-5, with D perhaps matching TRBD1 (5 bases). The CDR3 runs to 14 residues. Trimming took off 5 bases at V and 1 base at J, with 11 bases between the two ends. Germline V gene lookup returns CDR1 SGHTA and CDR2 FQGTGA. Here the CDR3 reads CASSATGSQETQYF. Here the CDR3 DNA reads TGTGCCAGCAGCGCAACAGGTTCCCAAGAGACCCAGTACTTC.

CDR3 loop: CASSQGQGIEQYF. Written as DNA, the CDR3 is TGTGCCAGCTCACAGGGACAGGGAATCGAGCAGTACTTC. V usage is TRBV18 and J usage is TRBJ2-7; 9 bases are shared with TRBD1. V trimming: 4 bases; J trimming: 6 bases; junction bases outside the gene matches: 4. Germline lookup yields CDR1 KGHSH and CDR2 LQKENI. This CDR3 is built from 13 residues.

The rearrangement uses TRBV11-2 and TRBJ1-6; D remains ambiguous. The CDR3 is 15 amino acids. The ends were cut back, 1 base at V and 3 bases at J, with 7 bases in the middle. Germline V gene lookup returns CDR1 SGHAT and CDR2 FQNNGV. CDR3 sequence (DNA): TGTGCCAGCAGCTTAGGGCGGAGCTATAATTCACCCCTCCACTTT. As protein: CASSLGRSYNSPLHF.

This chain uses TRBV7-3 with TRBJ1-2, with TRBD1 as a possible D gene (5 bases). The CDR3 has 13 amino acids. Germline loops: CDR1 SGHTA, CDR2 FQGTGA. Trimming shortened V by 5 bases and J by 7 bases, and 14 bases separated the two germline ends. The CDR3 here is CASSLSGGSGYTF. CDR3 coding DNA: TGTGCCAGCAGCCTATCCGGGGGGTCTGGCTACACCTTC.